The 7 T cell receptor beta chains listed next were all sequenced from one sample in a study of blood T cells in healthy people across ages. With a J-beta primer mix and a sample-barcoded 5' primer, a second PCR ran roughly 7 to 11 cycles. TCRdb re-called the 5' RACE reads with MiXCR, one entry per CDR3 protein. The repertoire has about 1.6 million distinct CDR3 sequences, around 36% of them found once; the top ten carry 10% to 12%. Specimen: blood. Receptors were obtained from a woman aged 30 to 39 in good health.

This rearrangement joins TRBV7-9 to TRBJ2-7, with no clear D. The CDR3 has 17 amino acids. Germline assignment: CDR1 SEHNR and CDR2 FQNEAQ (reference sequence). With 3 bases removed from V and 0 bases from J, the gap between germline ends came to 18 bases. CDR3: CASSFAQTVLSSYEQYF. CDR3 in DNA: TGTGCCAGCAGCTTTGCGCAGACGGTCTTAAGCTCCTACGAGCAGTACTTC.

V gene TRBV20-1 combines with J gene TRBJ1-1, with D perhaps matching TRBD1 (5 bases). The CDR3 extends over 14 amino acids. Germline CDR1 DFQATT, CDR2 SNEGSKA (reference sequence). V shed 1 base and J shed 1 base, with 10 bases lying between them. The CDR3 nucleotides are TGCAGTGCTAGAGTGGCAGGGAGGAACACTGAAGCTTTCTTT. Its protein is CSARVAGRNTEAFF.

The CDR3 nucleotides are TGCAGTCTGGAAGCGGGATTCACAGATACGCAGTATTTT. Protein sequence: CSLEAGFTDTQYF. The chain combines TRBV20-1 with TRBJ2-3; 7 nucleotides align to TRBD2. Germline lookup yields CDR1 DFQATT and CDR2 SNEGSKA (reference sequence). This CDR3 is 13 amino acids long. The V segment lost 8 bases and the J segment 2 bases; nucleotides outside the gene matches: 7.

This clonotype was recorded a few times. This chain links TRBV5-1 with TRBJ2-3; 10 bases line up with TRBD2. Germline V gene sequence: CDR1 SGHRS, CDR2 YFSETQ. This CDR3 contains 16 residues. J lost 4 bases, V lost 4 bases, and 9 bases had no gene match. CDR3 bases: TGCGCCAGCAGCCCTCGAGCGGGAGGGAAGTCAGATACGCAGTATTTT. As protein: CASSPRAGGKSDTQYF.

This clonotype is a singleton in its sample. The V call is TRBV6-1, the J call TRBJ1-5, with D unclear. The CDR3 has 14 amino acids. V was shortened by 1 base and J by 4 bases, with 8 bases between the two germline ends. CDR1 is MNHNS and CDR2 is SASEGT in the germline V gene. In nucleotides, the CDR3 is TGTGCCAGCAGTGAAGTGGCACAGAATCAGCCCCAGCATTTT. It translates to CASSEVAQNQPQHF.

The chain couples TRBV5-1 to TRBJ2-2; D remains ambiguous. V shed 0 bases and J shed 2 bases, with 11 bases lying between them. This CDR3 comprises 16 residues. Germline assignment: CDR1 SGHRS and CDR2 YFSETQ. The CDR3 spells CASSLGSPTNTGELFF. The CDR3 coding sequence is TGCGCCAGCAGCTTGGGGTCACCGACTAACACCGGGGAGCTGTTTTTT.

This rearrangement joins TRBV7-9 to TRBJ1-5, with D unresolved. CDR3 size: 12 residues. Looked up from germline, CDR1 is SEHNR and CDR2 is FQNEAQ (reference sequence). With 8 bases removed from V and 0 bases from J, the gap between germline ends came to 5 bases. CDR3 loop: CASAASNQPQHF. The CDR3 DNA sequence: TGTGCCAGCGCGGCTAGCAATCAGCCCCAGCATTTT.